Described below is a single T cell receptor beta chain sequence and its context. What it recognizes is unknown. Primers for the PCR totalled 60 Vbeta and 13 Jbeta. Assay used: immunoSEQ multiplex PCR; TCRdb lists only in-frame clones, some missing. Here the sample spans around 270,000 clones, roughly 80% being singletons. The CDR3 loop spans 14 amino acids. Germline CDR1 LNHDA, CDR2 SQIVND (reference sequence). V was clipped by 4 bases and J by 5 bases; unmatched bases: 1. The data originate from a study of cytomegalovirus exposure and HLA in healthy donors. Study-level findings and limits: Presence/absence analyses assumed roughly uniform sequencing depth across donors. Upon later analysis, HLA-associated TCR beta chains proved more clonally expanded than other, equally common chains. Cytomegalovirus status was reportedly diagnosed by the classifier with high sensitivity and specificity.

Sequenced material: PBMCs. This receptor was identified in a girl aged 2-10 years in good health and CMV-seronegative. The chain employs TRBV19 and TRBJ2-2; 10 positions agree with TRBD1. CDR3: CASSRDRGTGELFF. The CDR3 DNA reads as TGTGCCAGTAGTAGGGACAGGGGTACCGGGGAGCTGTTTTTT.